This TCR beta chain was documented in a study of Ad26.COV2.S vaccination and SARS-CoV-2 variants. As to treatment: about 20 received Ad26.COV2.S at low or high dose, single or two shots; 5 received placebo; per-sample allocation not given. Sampling occurred on day 63 after the first vaccine or placebo injection. This Boston cohort included adults aged 18-55 years. Regarding this clone: Its target is unknown.

The protocol was immunoSEQ multiplex PCR, while the TCRdb copy is restricted to in-frame clones and leaves out a portion. The sample carries some 300,000 clones, 86% recorded once. Germline V CDR1 and CDR2: SGHRS, YFSETQ. CDR3 length: 15 amino acids. V was clipped by 2 bases and J by 3 bases, with 12 bases between them. Study observations and caveats: People who got the vaccine had more spike-specific TCR breadth than people who got placebo.

The receptor was isolated from a person between 18 and 65 years old who received the Ad26.COV2.S COVID-19 vaccine or a placebo. The material was peripheral blood, obtained in a trial of Ad26.COV2.S vaccine versus placebo. The chain is built from TRBV5-1 and TRBJ1-5; D not certain. This CDR3 reads CASSLLPGNNQPQHF. CDR3 sequence (DNA): TGCGCCAGCAGCTTACTACCCGGGAACAATCAGCCCCAGCATTTT. Using reference TRBV5-1 and TRBJ1-5 for the parts outside the CDR3, the full variable domain is KAGVTQTPRYLIKTRGQQVTLSCSPISGHRSVSWYQQTPGQGLQFLFEYFSETQRNKGNFPGRFSGRQFSNSRSEMNVSTLELGDSALYLCASSLLPGNNQPQHFGDGTRLSIL.